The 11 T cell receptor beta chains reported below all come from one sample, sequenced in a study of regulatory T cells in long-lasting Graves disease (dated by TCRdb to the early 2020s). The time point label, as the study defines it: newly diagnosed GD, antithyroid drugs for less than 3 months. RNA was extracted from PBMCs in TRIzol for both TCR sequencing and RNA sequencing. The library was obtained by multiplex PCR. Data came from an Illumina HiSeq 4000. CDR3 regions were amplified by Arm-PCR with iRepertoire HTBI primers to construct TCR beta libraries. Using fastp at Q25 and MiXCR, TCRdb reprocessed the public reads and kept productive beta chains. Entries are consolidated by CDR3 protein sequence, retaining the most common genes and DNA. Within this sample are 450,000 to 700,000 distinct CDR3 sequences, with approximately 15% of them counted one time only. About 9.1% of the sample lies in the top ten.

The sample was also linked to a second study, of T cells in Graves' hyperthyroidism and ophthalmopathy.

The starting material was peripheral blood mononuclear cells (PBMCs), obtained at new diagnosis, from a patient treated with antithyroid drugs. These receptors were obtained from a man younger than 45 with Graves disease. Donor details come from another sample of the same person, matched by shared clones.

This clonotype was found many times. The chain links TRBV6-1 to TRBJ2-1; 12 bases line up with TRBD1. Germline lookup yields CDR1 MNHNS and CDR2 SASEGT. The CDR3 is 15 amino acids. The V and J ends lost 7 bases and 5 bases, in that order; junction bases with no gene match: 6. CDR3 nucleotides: TGTGCCAGCACCACCGGGACAGGGGGCAACAATGAGCAGTTCTTC. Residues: CASTTGTGGNNEQFF.

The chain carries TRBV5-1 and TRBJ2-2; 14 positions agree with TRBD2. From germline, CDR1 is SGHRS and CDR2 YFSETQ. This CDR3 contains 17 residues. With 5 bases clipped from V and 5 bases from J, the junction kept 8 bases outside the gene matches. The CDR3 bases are TGCGCCAGCAGTCCGACGACTAGCGGGAGGGGTACCGGGGAGCTGTTTTTT. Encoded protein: CASSPTTSGRGTGELFF.

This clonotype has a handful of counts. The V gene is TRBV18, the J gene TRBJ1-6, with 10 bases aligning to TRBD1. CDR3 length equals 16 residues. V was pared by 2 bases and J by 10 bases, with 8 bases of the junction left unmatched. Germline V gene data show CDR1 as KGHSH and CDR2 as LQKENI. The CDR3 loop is CASSPSGTGAGSPLHF. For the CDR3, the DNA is TGTGCCAGCTCACCATCCGGGACAGGGGCTGGATCACCCCTCCACTTT.

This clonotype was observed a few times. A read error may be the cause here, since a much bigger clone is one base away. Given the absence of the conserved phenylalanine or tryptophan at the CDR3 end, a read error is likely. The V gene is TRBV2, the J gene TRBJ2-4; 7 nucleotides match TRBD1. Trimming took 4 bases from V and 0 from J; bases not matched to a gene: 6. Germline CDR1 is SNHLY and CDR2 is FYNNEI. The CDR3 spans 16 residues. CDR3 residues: CASSGLGGLAKNIQYL. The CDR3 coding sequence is TGTGCCAGCAGTGGTCTAGGGGGCTTAGCCAAAAACATTCAGTACCTC.

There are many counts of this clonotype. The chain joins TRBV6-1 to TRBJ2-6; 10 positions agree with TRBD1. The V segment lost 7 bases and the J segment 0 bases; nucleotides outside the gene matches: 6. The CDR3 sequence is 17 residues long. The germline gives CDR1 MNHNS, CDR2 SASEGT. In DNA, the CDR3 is TGTGCCAGCATCATCCGGGACAGGGGCTCTGGGGCCAACGTCCTGACTTTC. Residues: CASIIRDRGSGANVLTF.

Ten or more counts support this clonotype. CDR3 sequence reads: CASSSGQGFDNEQFF. CDR3 sequence (DNA): TGCGCCAGCAGCTCCGGACAGGGTTTCGACAATGAGCAGTTCTTC. The chain couples TRBV5-1 to TRBJ2-1; 8 bases agree with TRBD1. Per germline, CDR1 SGHRS and CDR2 YFSETQ. CDR3 length: 15 amino acids. The junction had 7 bases not matched to a gene; V was cut back by 3 bases and J by 5 bases.

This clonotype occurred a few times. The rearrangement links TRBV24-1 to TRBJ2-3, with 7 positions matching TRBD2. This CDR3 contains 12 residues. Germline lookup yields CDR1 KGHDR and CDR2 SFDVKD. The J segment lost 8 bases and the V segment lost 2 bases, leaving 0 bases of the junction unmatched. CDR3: CATSDWGGTQYF. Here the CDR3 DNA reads TGTGCCACCAGTGATTGGGGGGGTACGCAGTATTTT.

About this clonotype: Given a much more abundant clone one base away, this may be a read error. CDR3 sequence: CAGRRGHGTEAFF. The CDR3 nucleotides are TGTGCCGGCAGAAGGGGGCATGGGACTGAAGCTTTCTTT. This chain joins TRBV6-1 and TRBJ1-1; 7 nucleotides line up with TRBD1. The CDR3 totals 13 residues. CDR1 MNHNS and CDR2 SASEGT come from the germline V gene.

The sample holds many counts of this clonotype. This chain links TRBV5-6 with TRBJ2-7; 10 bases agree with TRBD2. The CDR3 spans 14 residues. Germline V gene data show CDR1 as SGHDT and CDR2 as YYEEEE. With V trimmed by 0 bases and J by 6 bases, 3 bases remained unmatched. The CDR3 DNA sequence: TGTGCCAGCAGCTTGGCAGCGGGAGGGCGCGAGCAGTACTTC. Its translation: CASSLAAGGREQYF.

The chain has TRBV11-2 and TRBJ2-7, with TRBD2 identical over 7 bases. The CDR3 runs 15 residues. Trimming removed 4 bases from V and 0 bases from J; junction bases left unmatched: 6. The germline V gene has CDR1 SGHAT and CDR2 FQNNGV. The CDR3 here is CASSSGRIYSYEQYF. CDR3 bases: TGTGCCAGCAGCTCCGGGAGGATCTACTCCTACGAGCAGTACTTC.

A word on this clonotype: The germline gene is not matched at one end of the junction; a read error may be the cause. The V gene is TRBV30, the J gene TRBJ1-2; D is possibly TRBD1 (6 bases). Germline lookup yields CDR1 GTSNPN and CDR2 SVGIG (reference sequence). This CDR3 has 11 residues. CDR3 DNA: TGTCGCTGGAGTGTGCCGGGACAACGCGGATTC. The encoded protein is CRWSVPGQRGF.